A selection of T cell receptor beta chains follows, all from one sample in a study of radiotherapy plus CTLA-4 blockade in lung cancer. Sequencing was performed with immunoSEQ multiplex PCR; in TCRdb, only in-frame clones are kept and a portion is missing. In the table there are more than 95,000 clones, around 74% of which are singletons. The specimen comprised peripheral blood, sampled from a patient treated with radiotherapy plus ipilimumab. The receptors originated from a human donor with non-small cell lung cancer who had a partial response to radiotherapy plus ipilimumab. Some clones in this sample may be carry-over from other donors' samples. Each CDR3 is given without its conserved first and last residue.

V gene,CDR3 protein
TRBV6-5,ASTAGTDTQY
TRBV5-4,ASSPPGYRYEQY
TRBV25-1,ASSEGDVGADTQY
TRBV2,ASSINQPQH
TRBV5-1,ASSPSSGPYEQY
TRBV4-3,ASSQLAGDVYEQY
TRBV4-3,ASSQEIWGRGYGYT
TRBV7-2,ASSLSGQIIQETQY
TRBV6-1,ASMRTLNTEAF
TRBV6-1,ASSGTGIETQY
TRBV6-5,ASSYSTGLETQY
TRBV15,ATSRGQGSSSEAQY
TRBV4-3,ASSQELGRRGDGYT
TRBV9,ASSVAGRGGADNEQF
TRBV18,ASSPPLIQYSNQPQH
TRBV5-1,ASSFGQGLYEQY
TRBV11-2,ASSLAGGWGQGGYGYT
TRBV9,ASSVSSGNPNYEQY
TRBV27,ASSLRGLGYEQY
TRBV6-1,ASSPRQTMNTEAF
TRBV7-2,ASSFKRSLSNTEAF
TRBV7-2,ASSSSLSTGVETQY
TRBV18,ASSPTRDLPSGANVLT
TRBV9,ASSKLAGSDTQY
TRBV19,ASSPGLAGTTGTQY
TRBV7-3,ASSLNRAYEQY
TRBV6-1,ASGRGNTEAF
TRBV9,ASSGQHYGYT
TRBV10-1,ASSESIGGDGQPQH
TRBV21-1,ASSKEGVRENTEAF
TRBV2,ASSEPGSSYNSPLH
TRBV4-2,ASSPPSGGPGETQY
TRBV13,ASSLVPGLAF
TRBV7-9,ATGGGYSGYT
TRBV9,ASSVAGDIYGYT
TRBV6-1,ATTDTRYEQY
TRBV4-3,ASSQDRTGPYEQY
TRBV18,ASSLGGREQY
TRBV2,ASSSSGRALGELF
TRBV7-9,ASSLARTGASEKLF
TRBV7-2,ASSLGQGYDQPQH
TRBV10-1,ASSETREKLF
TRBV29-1,SVEDRRKIEAF
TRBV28,ASSLPRTDYNEQF
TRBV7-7,ASSLATGGNTGELF
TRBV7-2,ASSLAGQYEQY
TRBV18,ASSPRLAGEFYNEQF
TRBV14,ASSQSQGTVFGYT
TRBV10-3,AINWDRVSPLH
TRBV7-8,ASQPGQASPTY
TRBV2,ASTRRQGVDYGYT
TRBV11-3,ASSVGSGVEETQY
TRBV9,ASSVDLAGKDTQY
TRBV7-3,ASSPQGGVETQY